This record looks at one TCR beta chain sequence and its context. Assay: immunoSEQ multiplex PCR; the TCRdb copy retains only in-frame clones and omits some. The data contain tens of thousands of clones, 91% of them seen just once; the ten biggest clones take up over 2%. Trimming shortened V by 2 bases and J by 1 base, and 12 bases separated the two germline ends. CDR1 and CDR2 (germline): SGHRS, YFSETQ. CDR3 length: 15 amino acids. These data belong to a study of T cell changes during pregnancy in multiple sclerosis. V gene TRBV5-1 combines with J gene TRBJ1-1; D might be TRBD1 (5 bases). This material consisted of peripheral blood, taken in the third trimester of pregnancy. The receptor was derived from a female donor in good health, enrolled as a control in a pregnancy study. CDR3 bases: TGCGCCAGCAGCTTCAGATCAGGGCCGAACACTGAAGCTTTCTTT. Amino acid sequence: CASSFRSGPNTEAFF.